This T cell receptor (beta chain) comes out of a study of CD8 T cells in ankylosing spondylitis. Regarding the study as a whole: As for the disease-linked clones, they showed a CD8+ phenotype and occurred at relatively low frequencies in peripheral blood. What seemed typical of ankylosing spondylitis blood was a TCR beta motif built from several highly homologous variants. Previously reported in reactive arthritis synovial fluid and blood were some of the motif variants. It was reported that disease-linked clones were significantly enriched in matched ankylosing spondylitis synovial fluid.

V was trimmed by 4 bases and J by 1 base, leaving 19 bases between them. Germline CDR1 and CDR2: SGHTA and FQGNSA. The CDR3 is made up of 17 amino acids. About this clonotype: Its antigen remains unidentified.

Preparation of TCR beta libraries was done by quantitative 5'-RACE with molecular barcodes. TCRdb used MiXCR to reprocess the 5' RACE reads, holding one entry per CDR3 protein. The data contain about 480,000 distinct CDR3 sequences, roughly 17% of them singletons. This receptor was obtained from a male donor with ankylosing spondylitis. Input material: blood, either unsorted or a sorted T cell fraction (not recorded which). The chain carries TRBV7-2 and TRBJ1-1, with D uncertain. CDR3 sequence (DNA): TGTGCCAGCAGCTCAAGGGCCTACAGCTCAGCGAACACTGAAGCTTTCTTT. Translated: CASSSRAYSSANTEAFF.